These 3 T cell receptor beta chains originate from one sample sequenced in a study of human T cells and chemical hapten exposure. Regarding time point: healthy volunteer bleed at 2 weeks. Unfractionated whole blood yielded the extracted total RNA. Via MiXCR, TCRdb re-called the RACE reads, giving one row per CDR3 protein. Of 75,000 to 100,000 distinct CDR3 sequences in the sample, 8.5% to 9% are singletons; the top ten hold 2.9%. The sequenced sample consisted of whole blood. These receptors all come from a female donor in good health. Some clones in this sample may be carry-over from other donors' samples.

This clonotype appeared many times. This rearrangement joins TRBV20-1 to TRBJ2-3; 11 nucleotides align to TRBD2. The germline V gene encodes CDR1 DFQATT and CDR2 SNEGSKA (reference sequence). Trimming took 1 base from V and 3 from J; bases not matched to a gene: 9. The CDR3 spans 17 residues. The CDR3 region is CSARAPQTSGTTDTQYF. CDR3 in DNA: TGCAGTGCTAGAGCTCCCCAGACTAGCGGGACAACAGATACGCAGTATTTT.

The V and J genes are TRBV14 and TRBJ2-2; D is ambiguous. The germline CDR1 and CDR2 sequences are SGHDN and FVKESK. V was clipped by 2 bases and J by 6 bases, with 7 bases between them. The CDR3 consists of 13 residues. CDR3 amino acids: CASSQYYSGELFF. The CDR3 DNA sequence: TGTGCCAGCAGCCAATATTATTCCGGGGAGCTGTTTTTT. Supplemented by reference TRBV14 and TRBJ2-2, the full variable domain reads EAGVTQFPSHSVIEKGQTVTLRCDPISGHDNLYWYRRVMGKEIKFLLHFVKESKQDESGMPNNRFLAERTGGTYSTLKVQPAELEDSGVYFCASSQYYSGELFFGEGSRLTVL.

This clonotype has ten or more counts. The gene calls are TRBV7-9 and TRBJ1-1; D is undetermined. V shed 3 bases and J shed 1 base, with 6 bases lying between them. The CDR3 spans 13 residues. Germline V lookup: CDR1 SEHNR, CDR2 FQNEAQ (reference sequence). The CDR3 DNA follows: TGTGCCAGCAGCTTTCCCCAGAACACTGAAGCTTTCTTT. This codes for CASSFPQNTEAFF. Complete variable domain (other parts from reference TRBV7-9 and TRBJ1-1): DTGVSQNPRHKITKRGQNVTFRCDPISEHNRLYWYRQTLGQGPEFLTYFQNEAQLEKSRLLSDRFSAERPKGSFSTLEIQRTEQGDSAMYLCASSFPQNTEAFFGQGTRLTVV.